The present TCR beta chain was sequenced within a study of T cell responses to AZD1222 COVID-19 vaccine. About the research overall: Analysis merged second doses at about 4 or about 12 weeks. Findings and caveats of the study: There were mostly white British donors and more females than males, and clonal diversity was possibly underestimated.

This CDR3 region has 15 residues. V lost 3 bases to trimming and J lost 2 bases; unmatched junction nucleotides: 6. Germline CDR1 and CDR2: SGHTA and FQGNSA. Some clones are missing from TCRdb's copy, which holds only in-frame ones; the method was immunoSEQ multiplex PCR. Of tens of thousands of clones listed, 80% are singletons. The sample holds one count of this clone. Antigen: not known. The input for sequencing was peripheral blood, taken on day 0 of AZD1222 vaccination. The TCR was taken from an adult in good health. The chain uses TRBV7-2 and TRBJ1-2, with TRBD1 identical over 7 bases. Here the CDR3 DNA reads TGTGCCAGCAGCTTGACCGGGACAGAAAACTATGGCTACACCTTC. Protein product: CASSLTGTENYGYTF.